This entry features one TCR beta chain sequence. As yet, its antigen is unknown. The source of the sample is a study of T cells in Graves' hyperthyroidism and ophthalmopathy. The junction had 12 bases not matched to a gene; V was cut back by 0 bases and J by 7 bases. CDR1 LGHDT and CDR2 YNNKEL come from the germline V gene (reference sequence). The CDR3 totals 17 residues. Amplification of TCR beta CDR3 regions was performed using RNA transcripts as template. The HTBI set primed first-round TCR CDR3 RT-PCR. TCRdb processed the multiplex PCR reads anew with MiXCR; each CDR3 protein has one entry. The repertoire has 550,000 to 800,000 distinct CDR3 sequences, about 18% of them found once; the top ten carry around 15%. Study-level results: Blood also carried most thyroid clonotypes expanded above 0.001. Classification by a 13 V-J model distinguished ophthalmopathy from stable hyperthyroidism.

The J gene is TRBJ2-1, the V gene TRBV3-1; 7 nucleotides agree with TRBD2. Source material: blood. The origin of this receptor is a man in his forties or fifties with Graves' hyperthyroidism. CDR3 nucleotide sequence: TGTGCCAGCAGCCAAGATCTTAGGACTAGTAGCCGGAATGAGCAGTTCTTC. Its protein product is CASSQDLRTSSRNEQFF.